These 24 T cell receptor beta chains were sequenced from one sample in a study of vaccination and CD4 T cells after COVID-19. As for treatment: approximately 9-day PBMC culture with coronavirus spike peptide pools or control peptides (ViraFEST assay). These TCRs are of unknown antigen specificity. An Oncomine TCR Beta short-read assay was used to sequence the DNA from cultured CD4+ T cells. MiXCR, run by TCRdb on the PCR reads, gives a single entry per CDR3 protein. Of some 25,000 distinct CDR3 sequences in the sample, about 60% were seen once. The sequencing sample was made of CD4+ T cells from blood, cultured in vitro. All receptors derive from a human donor who had recovered from COVID-19.

The V gene is TRBV19, the J gene TRBJ2-3, with a weak D call TRBD2 (6 bases). V shed 4 bases and J shed 0 bases, with 11 bases lying between them. Germline V lookup: CDR1 LNHDA, CDR2 SQIVND (reference sequence). The CDR3 has 15 amino acids. CDR3 amino acids: CASSTLAVSTDTQYF. The CDR3 nucleotides read TGTGCCAGTAGTACGTTAGCGGTTAGCACAGATACGCAGTATTTT.

The chain employs TRBV7-2 and TRBJ2-2; the D gene is possibly TRBD2 (6 bases). The CDR3 covers 15 residues. V dropped 4 bases and J dropped 4 bases, with 13 bases sitting between them. Germline CDR1 SGHTA, CDR2 FQGNSA. CDR3 amino acids: CASSSQLSGTGELFF. CDR3 sequence (DNA): TGTGCCAGCAGCTCACAACTTAGCGGCACCGGGGAGCTGTTTTTT.

The chain couples TRBV7-8 to TRBJ2-1; 8 bases fit TRBD2. Trimming took 4 bases from V and 7 from J; bases not matched to a gene: 9. Germline CDR1 and CDR2: SGHVS and FQNEAQ. There are 15 residues in the CDR3. CDR3 nucleotide sequence: TGTGCCAGCAGCTACACTGGACTAGCTGGTAATGAGCAGTTCTTC. It translates to CASSYTGLAGNEQFF.

V is TRBV4-1 and J is TRBJ2-5, with D hard to call. The CDR3 has 13 residues. In germline, CDR1 is MGHRA, CDR2 YSYEKL. Trimming removed 1 base at V and 5 bases at J, with 8 bases between. The CDR3 loop reads CASSQAPAETQYF. Here the CDR3 DNA reads TGCGCCAGCAGCCAAGCCCCTGCGGAGACCCAGTACTTC.

CDR3 residues: CASSQGIPGGTGANVLTF. The CDR3, as DNA: TGTGCCAGCAGCCAGGGAATTCCGGGGGGAACTGGGGCCAACGTCCTGACTTTC. The chain employs TRBV7-2 and TRBJ2-6; 7 bases agree with TRBD2. V trimming: 5 bases; J trimming: 2 bases; junction bases outside the gene matches: 12. CDR1 is SGHTA, CDR2 FQGNSA, per germline. The CDR3 is made up of 18 amino acids. Looking up the rest from reference TRBV7-2 and TRBJ2-6 gives the full variable domain: GAGVSQSPSNKVTEKGKDVELRCDPISGHTALYWYRQSLGQGLEFLIYFQGNSAPDKSGLPSDRFSAERTGGSVSTLTIQRTQQEDSAVYLCASSQGIPGGTGANVLTFGAGSRLTVL.

The V and J genes are TRBV25-1 and TRBJ2-1, with 7 bases fitting TRBD1. Germline V CDR1 and CDR2: MGHDK, SYGVNS. This CDR3 spans 14 amino acids. The junction had 5 bases not matched to a gene; V was cut back by 5 bases and J by 4 bases. The CDR3 protein is CASSPRGPYNEQFF. CDR3 nucleotide sequence: TGTGCCAGCAGTCCAAGGGGGCCTTACAATGAGCAGTTCTTC.

This clonotype was counted only a few times. The CDR3 DNA sequence: TGTGCCAGCAGTTCCCAGGGTACAGATACGCAGTATTTT. It encodes CASSSQGTDTQYF. The V and J genes are TRBV28 and TRBJ2-3, with D perhaps TRBD1 (5 bases). The CDR3 consists of 13 residues. CDR1 MDHEN and CDR2 SYDVKM come from the germline V gene. The V gene lost 4 bases and the J gene lost 3 bases, with 8 bases spanning the gap.

The chain has TRBV20-1 and TRBJ2-3; a weak D match, TRBD2 (6 bases). V shed 1 base and J shed 2 bases, with 16 bases lying between them. The CDR3 has 16 residues. CDR1 and CDR2 from the germline V gene are DFQATT and SNEGSKA (reference sequence). CDR3 residues: CSARGPREWNTDTQYF. The CDR3 nucleotides read TGCAGTGCTAGAGGGCCCCGGGAGTGGAACACAGATACGCAGTATTTT.

The V gene is TRBV11-2, the J gene TRBJ2-7; 9 positions match TRBD1. This CDR3 region has 15 residues. Germline V lookup: CDR1 SGHAT, CDR2 FQNNGV. J was trimmed by 7 bases and V by 5 bases; bases with no gene match: 12. CDR3 sequence reads: CASSHLGQGIREQYF. DNA of the CDR3: TGTGCCAGCAGCCATCTGGGACAGGGAATTCGGGAGCAGTACTTC.

V usage is TRBV11-1 and J usage is TRBJ2-7, with D possibly matching TRBD1 (6 bases). Trimming took 6 bases from V and 6 from J, leaving 18 bases between them. CDR1 and CDR2 (germline): SGHAT, FQDESV (reference sequence). The CDR3 totals 14 residues. The CDR3 reads CASSVMGATGEQYF. CDR3 sequence (DNA): TGTGCCAGCAGTGTCATGGGGGCTACTGGCGAGCAGTACTTC.

This chain connects TRBV15 to TRBJ1-3; D may be TRBD1 (5 bases). Germline CDR1 reads LNHNV; CDR2 reads YYDKDF (reference sequence). Trimming took off 1 base at V and 4 bases at J, with 14 bases between the two ends. The CDR3 extends over 16 amino acids. The CDR3 sequence is CATSRVSGVAGNTIYF. Written as DNA, the CDR3 is TGTGCCACCAGCAGAGTCTCGGGGGTAGCAGGAAACACCATATATTTT.

The rearrangement joins TRBV27 to TRBJ1-6; 9 bases map to TRBD1. The germline CDR1 and CDR2 sequences are MNHEY and SMNVEV (reference sequence). There are 15 residues in the CDR3. The trim removed 2 bases at V and 7 bases at J, leaving 3 bases unmatched. The CDR3 spells CASSLRQGVNSPLHF. DNA for the CDR3: TGTGCCAGCAGTTTACGACAGGGGGTGAATTCACCCCTCCACTTT.

The V call is TRBV27, the J call TRBJ1-4, with TRBD1 as a possible D gene (5 bases). From germline, CDR1 is MNHEY and CDR2 SMNVEV (reference sequence). The V end lost 2 bases, the J end lost 4 bases, and 11 bases lay between the germline ends. This CDR3 spans 15 amino acids. The CDR3 here is CASSLQQAVNEKLFF. The CDR3, as DNA: TGTGCCAGCAGTTTACAACAGGCCGTTAATGAAAAACTGTTTTTT.

This chain uses TRBV30 with TRBJ1-6; possible D gene TRBD1, 5 bases. CDR1 GTSNPN and CDR2 SVGIG come from the germline V gene (reference sequence). Trimming pared 1 base from V and 5 bases from J, leaving 9 bases between. This CDR3 has 14 residues. This chain's CDR3 is CAWSAGRHNSPLHF. The CDR3 coding sequence is TGTGCCTGGAGTGCGGGACGGCATAATTCACCCCTCCACTTT.

This rearrangement joins TRBV6-5 to TRBJ1-3; possible D gene TRBD1, 5 bases. The V and J ends lost 0 bases and 0 bases respectively, with 9 bases between them. CDR1 is MNHEY, CDR2 SVGAGI, per germline. The CDR3 is 16 residues long. CDR3 loop: CASSYSGVRSGNTIYF. The CDR3 DNA reads TGTGCCAGCAGTTACTCAGGGGTTCGCTCTGGAAACACCATATATTTT.

This clonotype was observed a single time. The V gene is TRBV7-8, the J gene TRBJ1-5; 7 nucleotides agree with TRBD1. J lost 4 bases, V lost 1 base, and 7 bases had no gene match. This CDR3 is 16 amino acids long. The germline gives CDR1 SGHVS, CDR2 FQNEAQ. The CDR3 DNA is TGTGCCAGCAGCTTAGAAAGACAGGGTAGAAATCAGCCCCAGCATTTT. Translated, it gives CASSLERQGRNQPQHF.

The V and J genes are TRBV19 and TRBJ2-5, with TRBD1 as a possible D gene (5 bases). Germline V CDR1 and CDR2: LNHDA, SQIVND (reference sequence). The V end lost 4 bases, the J end lost 0 bases, and 12 bases lay between the germline ends. The CDR3 sequence is 15 residues long. The CDR3 region has the DNA TGTGCCAGTAGTACGCGTCCAGGGTACCAAGAGACCCAGTACTTC. It is translated as CASSTRPGYQETQYF.

The J gene is TRBJ1-4, the V gene TRBV15; D is ambiguous. There are 13 residues in the CDR3. The germline CDR1 and CDR2 sequences are LNHNV and YYDKDF (reference sequence). V was clipped by 1 base and J by 7 bases, with 7 bases between them. The CDR3 nucleotides read TGTGCCACCAGCAGAGTTCCAAGTGAAAAACTGTTTTTT. Translating it yields CATSRVPSEKLFF. The full variable domain, with the rest looked up from reference TRBV15 and TRBJ1-4, is DAMVIQNPRYQVTQFGKPVTLSCSQTLNHNVMYWYQQKSSQAPKLLFHYYDKDFNNEADTPDNFQSRRPNTSFCFLDIRSPGLGDTAMYLCATSRVPSEKLFFGSGTQLSVL.

The chain recombines TRBV28 with TRBJ1-1, with TRBD1 as a possible D gene (5 bases). Trimming shortened V by 5 bases and J by 5 bases, and 18 bases separated the two germline ends. CDR3 length: 15 amino acids. In germline, CDR1 is MDHEN, CDR2 SYDVKM. The CDR3 DNA is TGTGCCAGCAGTAAAATCCAGGGCCCAAGGACTGAAGCTTTCTTT. Translating gives CASSKIQGPRTEAFF.

The table lists this clonotype with a few counts. This chain connects TRBV7-2 to TRBJ2-7; D may be TRBD2 (5 bases). The germline V gene encodes CDR1 SGHTA and CDR2 FQGNSA. Trimming left V 1 base short and J 3 bases short, with 7 bases between. This CDR3 contains 13 residues. The CDR3 spells CASSLGERYEQYF. CDR3 bases: TGTGCCAGCAGCTTAGGGGAGCGCTACGAGCAGTACTTC.

This clonotype was observed a few times. This CDR3 reads CSARDGARETQYF. CDR3 in DNA: TGCAGTGCTAGAGATGGGGCGAGAGAGACCCAGTACTTC. The J gene is TRBJ2-5, the V gene TRBV20-1, with a weak D call TRBD1 (5 bases). CDR1 is DFQATT, CDR2 SNEGSKA, per germline (reference sequence). CDR3 length: 13 amino acids. V lost 0 bases to trimming and J lost 4 bases, with 9 bases between them.

This clonotype was picked up one time. The gene calls are TRBV19 and TRBJ1-1, with 7 bases fitting TRBD1. Germline values: CDR1 LNHDA, CDR2 SQIVND (reference sequence). The length of the CDR3 is 17 residues. V trimming: 3 bases; J trimming: 1 base; junction bases outside the gene matches: 11. CDR3 residues: CASSILARGSSNTEAFF. In nucleotides, the CDR3 is TGTGCCAGTAGTATCTTGGCCAGGGGGTCGTCGAACACTGAAGCTTTCTTT.

This clonotype was seen a few times. The V gene is TRBV19, the J gene TRBJ1-5; D not resolved. The germline CDR1 and CDR2 sequences are LNHDA and SQIVND (reference sequence). V was clipped by 5 bases and J by 5 bases, with 10 bases between them. This CDR3 comprises 13 residues. This CDR3 reads CASSRGSDQPQHF. CDR3 DNA sequence: TGTGCCAGTAGTCGGGGTTCCGATCAGCCCCAGCATTTT.

V is TRBV6-2 or TRBV6-3 and J is TRBJ1-2, with D possibly TRBD1 on 5 matching bases. This CDR3 region has 13 residues. Germline loops: CDR1 MNHEY, CDR2 SVGEGT. The V gene lost 7 bases and the J gene lost 3 bases, with 12 bases spanning the gap. The DNA of the CDR3 is TGTGCCAGCACCCCGACAGCGGACTATGGCTACACCTTC. Translating it yields CASTPTADYGYTF.